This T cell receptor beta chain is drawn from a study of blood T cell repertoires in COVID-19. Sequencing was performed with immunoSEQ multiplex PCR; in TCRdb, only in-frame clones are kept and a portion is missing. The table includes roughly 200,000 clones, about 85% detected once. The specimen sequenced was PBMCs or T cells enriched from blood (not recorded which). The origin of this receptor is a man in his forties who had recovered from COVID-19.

The CDR3 DNA sequence: TGTGCCACCAGTGATCCAACCCGGGCTAGCGGGGCCGACAATGAGCAGTTCTTC. Amino acid sequence: CATSDPTRASGADNEQFF. This chain connects TRBV24-1 to TRBJ2-1, with 9 positions matching TRBD2. The CDR3 contains 18 residues. The V gene end was trimmed by 3 bases and the J gene end by 5 bases; junction bases not matched to a gene: 13. Germline CDR1 KGHDR, CDR2 SFDVKD.